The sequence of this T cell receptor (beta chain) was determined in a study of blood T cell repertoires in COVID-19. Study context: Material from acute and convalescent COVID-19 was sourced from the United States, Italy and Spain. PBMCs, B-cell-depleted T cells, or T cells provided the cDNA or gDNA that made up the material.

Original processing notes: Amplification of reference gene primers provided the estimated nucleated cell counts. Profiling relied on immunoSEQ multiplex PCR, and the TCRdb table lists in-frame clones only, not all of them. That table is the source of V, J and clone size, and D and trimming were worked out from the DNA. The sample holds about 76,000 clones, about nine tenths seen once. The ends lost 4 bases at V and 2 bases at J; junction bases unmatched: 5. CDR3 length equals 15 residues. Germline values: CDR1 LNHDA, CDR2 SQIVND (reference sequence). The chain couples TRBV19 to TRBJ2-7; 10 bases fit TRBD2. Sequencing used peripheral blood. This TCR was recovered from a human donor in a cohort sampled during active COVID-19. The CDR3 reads CASSTLAGAAYEQYF. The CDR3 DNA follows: TGTGCCAGTAGTACCCTAGCGGGAGCCGCCTACGAGCAGTACTTC.